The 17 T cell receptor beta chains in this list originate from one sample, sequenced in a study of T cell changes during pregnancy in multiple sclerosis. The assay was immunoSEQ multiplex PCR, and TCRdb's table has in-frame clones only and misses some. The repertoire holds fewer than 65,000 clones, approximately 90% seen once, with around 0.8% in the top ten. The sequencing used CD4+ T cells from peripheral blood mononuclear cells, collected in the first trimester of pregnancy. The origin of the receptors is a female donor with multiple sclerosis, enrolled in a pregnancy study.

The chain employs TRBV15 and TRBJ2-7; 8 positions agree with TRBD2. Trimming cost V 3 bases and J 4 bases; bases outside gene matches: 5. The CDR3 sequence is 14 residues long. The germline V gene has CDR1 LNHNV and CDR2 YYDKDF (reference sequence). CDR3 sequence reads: CATSRTGGVYEQYF. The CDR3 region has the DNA TGTGCCACCAGCAGGACGGGGGGGGTATACGAGCAGTACTTC.

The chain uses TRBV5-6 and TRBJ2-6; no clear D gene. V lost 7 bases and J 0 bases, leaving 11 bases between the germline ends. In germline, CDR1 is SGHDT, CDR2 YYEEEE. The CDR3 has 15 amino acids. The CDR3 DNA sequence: TGTGCCAGCTCGAGGAGCGTCTCTGGGGCCAACGTCCTGACTTTC. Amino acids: CASSRSVSGANVLTF.

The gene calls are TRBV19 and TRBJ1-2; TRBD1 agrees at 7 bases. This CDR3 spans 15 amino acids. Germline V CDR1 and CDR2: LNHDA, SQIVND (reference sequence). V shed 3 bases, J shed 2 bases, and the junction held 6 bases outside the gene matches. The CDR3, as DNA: TGTGCCAGTAGTATCGGGGGACAGCCCAACTATGGCTACACCTTC. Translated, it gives CASSIGGQPNYGYTF.

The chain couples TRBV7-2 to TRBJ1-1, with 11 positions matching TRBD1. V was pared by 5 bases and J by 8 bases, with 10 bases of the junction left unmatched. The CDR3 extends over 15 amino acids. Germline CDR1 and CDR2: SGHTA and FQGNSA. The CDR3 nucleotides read TGTGCCAGCAGCCCCTTCGGGACAGGGGGAGGCGAAGCTTTCTTT. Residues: CASSPFGTGGGEAFF.

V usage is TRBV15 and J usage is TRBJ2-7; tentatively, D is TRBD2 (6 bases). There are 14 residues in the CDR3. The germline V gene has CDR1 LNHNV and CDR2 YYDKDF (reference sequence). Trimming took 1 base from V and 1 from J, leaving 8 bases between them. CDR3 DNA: TGTGCCACCAGCAGAGCCGGGGGATCCTACGAGCAGTACTTC. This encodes CATSRAGGSYEQYF. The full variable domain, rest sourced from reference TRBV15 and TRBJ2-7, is DAMVIQNPRYQVTQFGKPVTLSCSQTLNHNVMYWYQQKSSQAPKLLFHYYDKDFNNEADTPDNFQSRRPNTSFCFLDIRSPGLGDTAMYLCATSRAGGSYEQYFGPGTRLTVT.

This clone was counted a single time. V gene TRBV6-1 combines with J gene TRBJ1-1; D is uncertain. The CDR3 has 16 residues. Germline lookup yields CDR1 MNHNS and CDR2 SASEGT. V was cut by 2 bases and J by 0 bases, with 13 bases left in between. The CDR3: CASSEWRLRMNTEAFF. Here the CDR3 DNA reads TGTGCCAGCAGTGAATGGCGGCTGCGCATGAACACTGAAGCTTTCTTT.

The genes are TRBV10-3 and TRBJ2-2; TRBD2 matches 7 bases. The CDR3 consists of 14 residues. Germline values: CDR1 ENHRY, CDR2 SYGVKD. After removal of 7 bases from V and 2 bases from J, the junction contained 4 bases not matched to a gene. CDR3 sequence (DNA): TGTGCCATCACGGGGACTACCAACACCGGGGAGCTGTTTTTT. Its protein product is CAITGTTNTGELFF.

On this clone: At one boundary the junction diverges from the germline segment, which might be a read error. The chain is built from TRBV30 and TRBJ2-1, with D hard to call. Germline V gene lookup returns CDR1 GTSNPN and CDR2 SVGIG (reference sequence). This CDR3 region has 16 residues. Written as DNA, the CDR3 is TGTGCCTGGAGTAGGAGCGCCCGGGTAGATTACAATGGGCAGTTCTTC. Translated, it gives CAWSRSARVDYNGQFF. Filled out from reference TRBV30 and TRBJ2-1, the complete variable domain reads SQTIHQWPATLVQPVGSPLSLECTVEGTSNPNLYWYRQAAGRGLQLLFYSVGIGQISSEVPQNLSASRPQDRQFILSSKKLLLSDSGFYLCAWSRSARVDYNGQFFGPGTRLTVL.

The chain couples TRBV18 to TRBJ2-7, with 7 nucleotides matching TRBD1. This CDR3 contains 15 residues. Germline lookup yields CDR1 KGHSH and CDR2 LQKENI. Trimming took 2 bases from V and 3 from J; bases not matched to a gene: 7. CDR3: CASSPIRQGVYEQYF. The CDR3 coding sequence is TGTGCCAGCTCACCAATAAGGCAGGGGGTCTACGAGCAGTACTTC.

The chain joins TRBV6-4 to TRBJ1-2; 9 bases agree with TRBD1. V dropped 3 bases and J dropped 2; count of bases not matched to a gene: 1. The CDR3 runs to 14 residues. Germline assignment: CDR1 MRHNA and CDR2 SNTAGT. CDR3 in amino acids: CASSETGGNYGYTF. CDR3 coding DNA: TGTGCCAGCAGTGAAACAGGGGGCAACTATGGCTACACCTTC.

The CDR3 protein is CASSRDRGLGNTIYF. The CDR3, as DNA: TGTGCCAGCAGCCGGGACAGGGGGCTAGGAAACACCATATATTTT. The chain recombines TRBV5-6 with TRBJ1-3; 12 bases map to TRBD1. The V and J ends lost 4 bases and 4 bases, in that order; junction bases with no gene match: 3. This CDR3 has 15 amino acids. The germline V gene has CDR1 SGHDT and CDR2 YYEEEE.

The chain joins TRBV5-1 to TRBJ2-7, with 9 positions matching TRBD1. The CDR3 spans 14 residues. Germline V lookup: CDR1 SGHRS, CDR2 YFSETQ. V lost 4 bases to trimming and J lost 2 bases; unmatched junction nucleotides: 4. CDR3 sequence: CASSGGTGTYEQYF. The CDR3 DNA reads TGCGCCAGCAGCGGAGGGACAGGGACCTACGAGCAGTACTTC. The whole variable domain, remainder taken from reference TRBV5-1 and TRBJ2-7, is KAGVTQTPRYLIKTRGQQVTLSCSPISGHRSVSWYQQTPGQGLQFLFEYFSETQRNKGNFPGRFSGRQFSNSRSEMNVSTLELGDSALYLCASSGGTGTYEQYFGPGTRLTVT.

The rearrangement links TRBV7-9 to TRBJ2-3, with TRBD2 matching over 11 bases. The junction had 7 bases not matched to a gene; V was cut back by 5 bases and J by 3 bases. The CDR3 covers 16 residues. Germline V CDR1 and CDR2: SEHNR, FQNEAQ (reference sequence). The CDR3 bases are TGTGCCAGCAGCCGAATAGCGGGGGGGCCAACAGATACGCAGTATTTT. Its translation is CASSRIAGGPTDTQYF.

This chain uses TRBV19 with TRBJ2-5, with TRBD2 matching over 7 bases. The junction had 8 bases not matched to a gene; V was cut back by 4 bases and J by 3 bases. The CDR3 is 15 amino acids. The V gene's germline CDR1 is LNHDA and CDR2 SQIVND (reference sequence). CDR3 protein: CASSRWSGVEETQYF. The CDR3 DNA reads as TGTGCCAGTAGTAGGTGGAGCGGGGTGGAAGAGACCCAGTACTTC.

CDR3: CASSSTSGGQYF. The CDR3 bases are TGTGCCAGCAGCTCGACTAGCGGGGGGCAGTACTTC. V and J are TRBV5-4 and TRBJ2-7; 12 bases map to TRBD2. Germline lookup yields CDR1 SGHNT and CDR2 YYREEE (reference sequence). This CDR3 has 12 amino acids. The V segment lost 3 bases and the J segment 9 bases; nucleotides outside the gene matches: 1.

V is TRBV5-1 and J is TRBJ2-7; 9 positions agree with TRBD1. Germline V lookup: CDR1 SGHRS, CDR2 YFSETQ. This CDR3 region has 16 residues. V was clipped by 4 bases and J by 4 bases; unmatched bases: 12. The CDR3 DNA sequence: TGCGCCAGCAGCCCTACGGGACAGGGCATTGGGTACGAGCAGTACTTC. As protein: CASSPTGQGIGYEQYF.

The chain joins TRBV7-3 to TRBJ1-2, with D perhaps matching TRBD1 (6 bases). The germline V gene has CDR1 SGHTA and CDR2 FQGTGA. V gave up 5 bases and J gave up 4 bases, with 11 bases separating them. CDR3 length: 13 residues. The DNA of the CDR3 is TGTGCCAGCAGCATCAGGGGCGGCTATGGCTACACCTTC. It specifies CASSIRGGYGYTF.